A single sample gave rise to the 14 T cell receptor beta chains below, sequenced in a study of cytomegalovirus exposure and HLA in healthy donors. Amplification used 60 Vbeta primers and 13 Jbeta primers. Using immunoSEQ multiplex PCR, the repertoire was profiled, and TCRdb retains in-frame clones only, with some absent. Of about 160,000 clones listed, around 78% are singletons. The sequencing sample was made of PBMCs. All receptors come from a woman aged 40 to 50 in good health and CMV-seropositive.

The rearrangement joins TRBV19 to TRBJ2-1, with TRBD1 identical over 7 bases. CDR1 is LNHDA and CDR2 is SQIVND in the germline V gene (reference sequence). The CDR3 totals 15 residues. V lost 3 bases, J lost 7 bases, and 9 bases stayed unmatched. The CDR3 DNA follows: TGTGCCAGTAGTATCGTCGCAGGGGGTGAGAATGAGCAGTTCTTC. Translation gives CASSIVAGGENEQFF.

The chain uses TRBV6-1 and TRBJ1-5, with D possibly being TRBD1 (5 bases). V was trimmed by 0 bases and J by 6 bases, leaving 6 bases between them. The CDR3 is 13 residues long. From germline, CDR1 is MNHNS and CDR2 SASEGT. CDR3 loop: CASSEAGGQPQHF. In nucleotides, the CDR3 is TGTGCCAGCAGTGAAGCGGGGGGTCAGCCCCAGCATTTT.

The rearrangement joins TRBV9 to TRBJ1-3; a possible D gene is TRBD1 (5 bases). Germline lookup yields CDR1 SGDLS and CDR2 YYNGEE. The CDR3 is 16 amino acids. Trimming removed 2 bases at V and 3 bases at J, with 15 bases between. CDR3 loop: CASSVLSGGGGNTIYF. In nucleotides, the CDR3 is TGTGCCAGCAGCGTCTTATCCGGGGGAGGTGGAAACACCATATATTTT.

This clone was seen more than once but under ten times. This CDR3 is CASIGGSETYEQYF. Written as DNA, the CDR3 is TGTGCCAGCATCGGGGGGAGTGAGACCTACGAGCAGTACTTC. This rearrangement joins TRBV28 to TRBJ2-7; 7 bases match TRBD2. Germline CDR1 reads MDHEN; CDR2 reads SYDVKM. The CDR3 loop spans 14 amino acids. The V and J ends lost 7 bases and 2 bases, in that order; junction bases with no gene match: 8.

This clone was detected only a few times. This rearrangement joins TRBV19 to TRBJ2-2; a possible D gene is TRBD2 (6 bases). The CDR3 runs 15 residues. CDR1 and CDR2 from the germline V gene are LNHDA and SQIVND (reference sequence). V was cut by 4 bases and J by 6 bases, with 15 bases left in between. The chain's CDR3 is CASSTPSPGAGELFF. CDR3 nucleotides: TGTGCCAGTAGTACCCCGTCACCGGGGGCCGGGGAGCTGTTTTTT.

The genes are TRBV25-1 and TRBJ2-1, with 7 positions matching TRBD2. The germline gives CDR1 MGHDK, CDR2 SYGVNS. This CDR3 is built from 15 residues. With 7 bases clipped from V and 4 bases from J, the junction kept 10 bases outside the gene matches. As DNA, the CDR3 is TGTGCCAGCACCCCAAGCGGGGCAATTTACAATGAGCAGTTCTTC. Translated, it gives CASTPSGAIYNEQFF.

The CDR3 is CASGGGGLETQYF. CDR3 DNA sequence: TGTGCTAGTGGTGGGGGGGGTTTAGAGACCCAGTACTTC. The chain recombines TRBV12-5 with TRBJ2-5; 7 positions match TRBD2. This CDR3 comprises 13 residues. V gave up 5 bases and J gave up 4 bases; unmatched junction bases: 4. Germline CDR1 and CDR2: LGHNT and FRNRAP.

The rearrangement joins TRBV19 to TRBJ2-5; tentatively, D is TRBD1 (6 bases). The J call is uncertain, as TRBJ2-7 better fits the DNA end. Germline V CDR1 and CDR2: LNHDA, SQIVND (reference sequence). The CDR3 runs 14 residues. Written as DNA, the CDR3 is TGTGCTAGTGCCACGGACAGCCAGACCTACGAGCAGTACTTC. This translates into CASATDSQTYEQYF.

This clone has just one count. This sequence joins TRBV14 and TRBJ1-6, with no clear D. Germline V gene data show CDR1 as SGHDN and CDR2 as FVKESK. Trimming took 2 bases from V and 10 from J, leaving 12 bases between them. The CDR3 spans 14 residues. CDR3 protein: CASSQSRSMSPLHF. The CDR3 bases are TGTGCCAGCAGCCAAAGTCGCAGTATGTCACCCCTCCACTTT.

The V call is TRBV11-2, the J call TRBJ2-2; D is ambiguous. V gave up 8 bases and J gave up 1 base, with 8 bases separating them. Germline CDR1 SGHAT, CDR2 FQNNGV. The CDR3 contains 13 residues. The CDR3 is CASAAENTGELFF. For the CDR3, the DNA is TGTGCCAGCGCTGCAGAGAACACCGGGGAGCTGTTTTTT. Variable domain in full (rest from reference TRBV11-2 and TRBJ2-2): EAGVAQSPRYKIIEKRQSVAFWCNPISGHATLYWYQQILGQGPKLLIQFQNNGVVDDSQLPKDRFSAERLKGVDSTLKIQPAKLEDSAVYLCASAAENTGELFFGEGSRLTVL.

The gene calls are TRBV5-1 and TRBJ1-2; D gene ambiguous. Germline CDR1 is SGHRS and CDR2 is YFSETQ. V lost 0 bases, J lost 3 bases, and 12 bases lay in between. The length of the CDR3 is 15 residues. The CDR3 reads CASSLVIGRDYGYTF. The DNA of the CDR3 is TGCGCCAGCAGCTTGGTTATAGGGCGGGACTATGGCTACACCTTC.

The rearrangement uses TRBV5-1 and TRBJ1-1; 7 positions agree with TRBD1. The CDR3 extends over 14 amino acids. Trimming cost V 4 bases and J 1 base; bases outside gene matches: 4. Looked up from germline, CDR1 is SGHRS and CDR2 is YFSETQ. The CDR3 region has the DNA TGCGCCAGCAGCCCGGGGACAGCGAACACTGAAGCTTTCTTT. Translated: CASSPGTANTEAFF.

V and J are TRBV6-6 and TRBJ1-2, with 8 bases matching TRBD1. Germline CDR1 reads MNHNY; CDR2 reads SVGAGI (reference sequence). After removal of 8 bases from V and 2 bases from J, the junction contained 1 base not matched to a gene. The CDR3 loop spans 12 amino acids. The chain's CDR3 is CASDRGNYGYTF. CDR3 DNA: TGTGCCAGCGACAGGGGAAACTATGGCTACACCTTC.

The chain employs TRBV7-9 and TRBJ2-1, with D possibly being TRBD2 (5 bases). CDR1 is SEHNR, CDR2 FQNEAQ, per germline (reference sequence). V was trimmed by 5 bases and J by 0 bases, leaving 11 bases between them. The CDR3 length is 15 residues. The CDR3 protein is CASSQSGSSYNEQFF. DNA for the CDR3: TGTGCCAGCAGCCAAAGTGGGAGCTCCTACAATGAGCAGTTCTTC.